This T cell receptor beta chain was sequenced during a study of Ad26.COV2.S vaccination and SARS-CoV-2 variants. Overall study: Recipients of Ad26.COV2.S got it intramuscularly, once or twice 56 days apart.

Per the germline V gene, CDR1 is LNHDA and CDR2 is SQIVND (reference sequence). The germline V and J ends were trimmed by 5 bases and 1 base, with 13 bases remaining between them. This CDR3 is 15 amino acids long. Findings and limits, study-wide: Once vaccination had occurred, spike-specific CD8+ and CD4+ T cell responses reportedly showed substantial breadth.

Clones were sequenced by immunoSEQ multiplex PCR, and TCRdb holds only the in-frame ones, with some missing. The sample lists about 400,000 clones; roughly 90% were seen once. About this clone: The target antigen is unknown.

Treatment defined: 19 received Ad26.COV2.S at low or high dose, single or two shots; about five received placebo; per-sample allocation not given. Day 63 after the first vaccine or placebo injection was the time point for sampling. A Boston donor was an adult aged 18-55 years. The rearrangement links TRBV19 to TRBJ2-3; D is unclear. This specimen was peripheral blood, taken in a trial of Ad26.COV2.S vaccine versus placebo. The clonotype originates from a person between 18 and 60 years old who received the Ad26.COV2.S COVID-19 vaccine or a placebo. DNA of the CDR3: TGTGCCAGTAGTTTACAGAATTGGGGCACAGATACGCAGTATTTT. Amino acid sequence: CASSLQNWGTDTQYF.